These T cell receptor beta chains were read from a single sample in a study of CD8+ T cells in alopecia areata. Assay: immunoSEQ multiplex PCR; the TCRdb copy retains only in-frame clones and omits some. The sample has roughly 200,000 clones; about 61% are singletons. Specimen: CD8+ T cells sorted from blood. These receptors were collected from a human donor in good health. The CDR3 runs from the conserved cysteine through the conserved F or W. The D gene is left open where the match is weak. The size entry is marked missing in some rows and otherwise reads once, few, many or a size class.

>NA|NA|TRBV25-1|TRBJ1-2
CASSDPTDNYGYTF
TGTGCCAGCAGTGACCCGACAGACAACTATGGCTACACCTTC
>NA|NA|TRBV29-1|TRBJ1-3
CSAGAGGNTIYF
TGCAGCGCCGGGGCAGGTGGAAACACCATATATTTT
>few|NA|TRBV7-9|TRBJ2-5
CASSPAAEETQYF
TGTGCCAGCAGCCCGGCTGCGGAAGAGACCCAGTACTTC
>NA|NA|TRBV6-8|TRBJ2-5
CASSYKGARGTQYF
TGTGCCAGCAGTTATAAGGGAGCCCGCGGGACCCAGTACTTC
>NA|TRBD2|TRBV29-1|TRBJ2-2
CSVEGGGVAGELFF
TGCAGCGTTGAAGGGGGAGGGGTTGCCGGGGAGCTGTTTTTT
>NA|NA|TRBV7-9|TRBJ2-3
CASSSRSGRSEDTQYF
TGTGCCAGCAGCTCACGGTCCGGTCGTAGCGAAGATACGCAGTATTTT
>NA|NA|TRBV27|TRBJ1-6
CASSLLGANSPLHF
TGTGCCAGCAGTTTACTCGGAGCGAATTCACCCCTCCACTTT
>NA|NA|TRBV27|TRBJ2-7
CASRDGAWDEQYF
TGTGCCAGCAGGGATGGGGCCTGGGACGAGCAGTACTTC
>NA|NA|TRBV5-6|TRBJ2-3
CASSLRVGDTQYF
TGTGCCAGCAGCTTGCGGGTGGGAGATACGCAGTATTTT
>medium-sized|NA|TRBV13|TRBJ2-3
CASSLGIGDTQYF
TGTGCCAGCAGCTTGGGAATAGGGGATACGCAGTATTTT
>NA|NA|TRBV29-1|TRBJ1-1
CSVRLGTEAFF
TGCAGCGTTCGACTCGGCACTGAAGCTTTCTTT
>few|TRBD1|TRBV4-1|TRBJ1-1
CASSQAQDRRAPEAFF
TGCGCCAGCAGCCAAGCCCAGGACAGGAGGGCACCTGAAGCTTTCTTT
>NA|NA|TRBV6-6|TRBJ1-2
CASSGEGYGYTF
TGTGCCAGCAGTGGAGAGGGCTATGGCTACACCTTC
>NA|NA|TRBV29-1|TRBJ1-2
CSVGENKGYTF
TGCAGCGTGGGAGAGAATAAGGGCTACACCTTC
>NA|NA|TRBV4-1|TRBJ1-5
CASSQQTGPNQPQHF
TGCGCCAGCAGCCAACAGACAGGACCGAATCAGCCCCAGCATTTT
>NA|NA|TRBV19|TRBJ2-7
CASSLAGTSYEQYF
TGTGCCAGTAGCTTAGCCGGGACCTCCTACGAGCAGTACTTC
>NA|NA|TRBV11-2|TRBJ2-2
CASSLVAWGSTGELFF
TGTGCCAGCAGCTTAGTCGCGTGGGGGAGTACCGGGGAGCTGTTTTTT
>few|NA|TRBV28|TRBJ1-5
CASSFQGVSNQPQHF
TGTGCCAGCAGTTTTCAGGGAGTAAGCAATCAGCCCCAGCATTTT
>NA|NA|TRBV30|TRBJ2-5
CAWGSPGKETQYF
TGTGCCTGGGGGTCCCCGGGGAAAGAGACCCAGTACTTC
>few|NA|TRBV6-1|TRBJ2-3
CASSDGDGDTQYF
TGTGCCAGCAGTGACGGGGACGGAGATACGCAGTATTTT
>NA|TRBD1|TRBV29-1|TRBJ2-1
CSVEEWDRGSYNEQFF
TGCAGCGTTGAAGAATGGGACAGGGGCTCCTACAATGAGCAGTTCTTC
>few|NA|TRBV28|TRBJ2-7
CASSSGDIPYEQYF
TGTGCCAGCAGTTCCGGGGATATCCCCTACGAGCAGTACTTC
>few|NA|TRBV9|TRBJ2-2
CASSLGGLISGELFF
TGTGCCAGCAGCTTAGGGGGTTTAATCTCCGGGGAGCTGTTTTTT
>NA|NA|TRBV7-9|TRBJ1-6
CASSIDRTYNSPLHF
TGTGCCAGCAGCATAGACAGGACCTATAATTCACCCCTCCACTTT
>NA|NA|TRBV2|TRBJ2-3
CASSEALGRTDTQYF
TGTGCCAGCAGTGAAGCGTTAGGGCGTACAGATACGCAGTATTTT
>NA|NA|TRBV2|TRBJ2-2
CASSASLSGELFF
TGTGCCAGCAGCGCTAGCCTATCCGGGGAGCTGTTTTTT
>NA|NA|TRBV27|TRBJ1-2
CASSPEMDEPLNYGYTF
TGTGCCAGCAGTCCCGAAATGGACGAACCCCTTAACTATGGCTACACCTTC
>NA|TRBD2|TRBV5-1|TRBJ2-1
CAVLAGPLYNEQFF
TGCGCCGTTCTAGCGGGGCCCCTCTACAATGAGCAGTTCTTC
>NA|NA|TRBV2|TRBJ1-2
CASSEKRQAAYGYTF
TGTGCCAGCAGTGAAAAGAGACAGGCGGCCTATGGCTACACCTTC
>NA|NA|TRBV7-9|TRBJ1-1
CASSRGNTEAFF
TGTGCCAGCAGCCGCGGGAACACTGAAGCTTTCTTT
>NA|TRBD1|TRBV27|TRBJ1-2
CASSLRTGYGYTF
TGTGCCAGCAGTCTTCGGACAGGCTATGGCTACACCTTC
>NA|TRBD2|TRBV29-1|TRBJ2-2
CSVGLVAGELFF
TGCAGCGTGGGACTAGTAGCCGGGGAGCTGTTTTTT
>NA|TRBD1|TRBV19|TRBJ1-3
CASIWTGSSGNTIYF
TGTGCCAGTATCTGGACAGGTAGCTCTGGAAACACCATATATTTT
>few|NA|TRBV29-1|TRBJ1-2
CSARTGTIGYTF
TGCAGCGCCCGGACCGGGACGATTGGCTACACCTTC
>NA|NA|TRBV5-6|TRBJ1-2
CASSHWTETNYGYTF
TGTGCCAGCAGCCACTGGACAGAAACCAACTATGGCTACACCTTC
>NA|NA|TRBV19|TRBJ1-2
CASSMDGWVGYTF
TGTGCCAGTAGTATGGACGGTTGGGTTGGCTACACCTTC
>NA|NA|TRBV15|TRBJ1-5
CATTKAGGNQPQHF
TGTGCCACCACCAAAGCGGGGGGCAATCAGCCCCAGCATTTT
>NA|NA|TRBV29-1|TRBJ2-1
CSVDYSGRVYNEQFF
TGCAGCGTTGATTATTCAGGCAGGGTCTACAATGAGCAGTTCTTC
>once|NA|TRBV27|TRBJ1-2
CASALGYGYTF
TGTGCCAGCGCTTTAGGCTATGGCTACACCTTC
>NA|TRBD1|TRBV29-1|TRBJ1-2
CSVMTGDNYGYTF
TGCAGCGTTATGACAGGGGATAACTATGGCTACACCTTC
>few|NA|TRBV7-9|TRBJ1-2
CASSLSTGGYTF
TGTGCCAGCAGTCTTAGTACCGGGGGCTACACCTTC